This T cell receptor (beta chain) was identified in a study of graft-versus-host responses after intestinal transplantation. Across the whole study: In this cohort, recipients had multivisceral, liver-intestinal, or isolated intestinal transplants. Following induction with anti-thymocyte globulin, all recipients were given tacrolimus and steroids for three to four years. The study, taken as a whole, reports: Some patients had graft-donor T cell macrochimerism, and their allografts showed high graft-versus-host to host-versus-graft clonal ratios.

Germline V CDR1 and CDR2: LGHNT, FRNRAP. V was clipped by 5 bases and J by 5 bases; unmatched bases: 6. The CDR3 totals 16 residues. This clone was found a few times. Its matching antigen is unknown. Libraries were prepared by immunoSEQ multiplex PCR; TCRdb keeps only in-frame clonotypes and omits some of them. The repertoire includes 100,000 to 140,000 clones, over 80% of them detected once, and 0.6% to 0.8% sits in the top ten. Sequenced here: unstimulated CD4+ T cells sorted from spleen or lymph node cells, sampled before transplant. The sequence was collected from a human donor who was the organ donor for an intestinal transplant. V is TRBV12-5 and J is TRBJ2-3, with TRBD2 matching 14 bases. CDR3 loop: CASGPSTSGGVDTQYF. The CDR3 DNA is TGTGCTAGTGGTCCGTCGACTAGCGGGGGGGTAGATACGCAGTATTTT.